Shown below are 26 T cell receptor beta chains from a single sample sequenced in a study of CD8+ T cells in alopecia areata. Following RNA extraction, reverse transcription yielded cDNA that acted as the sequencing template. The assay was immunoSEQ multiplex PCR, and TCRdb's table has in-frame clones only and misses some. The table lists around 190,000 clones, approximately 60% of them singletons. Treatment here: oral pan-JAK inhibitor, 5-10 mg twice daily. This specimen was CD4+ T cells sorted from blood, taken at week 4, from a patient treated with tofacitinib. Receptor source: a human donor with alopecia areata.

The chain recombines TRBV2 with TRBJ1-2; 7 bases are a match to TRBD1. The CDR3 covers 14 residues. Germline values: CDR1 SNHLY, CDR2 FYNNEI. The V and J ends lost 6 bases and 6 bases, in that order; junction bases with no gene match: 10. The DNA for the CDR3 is TGTGCCAGCAGGGAGGAGACAGGGCGGAATGGCTACACCTTC. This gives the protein CASREETGRNGYTF.

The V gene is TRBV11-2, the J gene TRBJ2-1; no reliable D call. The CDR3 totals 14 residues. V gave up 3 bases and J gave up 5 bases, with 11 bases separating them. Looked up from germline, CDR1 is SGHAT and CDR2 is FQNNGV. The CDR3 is CASSLASLNNEQFF. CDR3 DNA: TGTGCCAGCAGCTTGGCCTCCTTAAACAATGAGCAGTTCTTC.

In DNA form, the CDR3 reads TGTGCCAGCAGCTTAGATCCTTCAGGACTAGCGCGCGACGAGCAGTACTTC. This encodes CASSLDPSGLARDEQYF. The chain has TRBV11-2 and TRBJ2-7, with 9 bases lining up with TRBD2. V trimming: 0 bases; J trimming: 5 bases; junction bases outside the gene matches: 11. CDR3 length: 17 residues. Germline CDR1 is SGHAT and CDR2 is FQNNGV.

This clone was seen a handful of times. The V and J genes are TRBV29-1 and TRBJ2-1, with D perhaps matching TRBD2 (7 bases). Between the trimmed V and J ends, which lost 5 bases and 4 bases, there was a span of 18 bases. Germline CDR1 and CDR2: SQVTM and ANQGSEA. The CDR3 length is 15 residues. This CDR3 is CSVPPGGSPYNEQFF. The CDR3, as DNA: TGCAGCGTTCCTCCGGGGGGCTCCCCTTACAATGAGCAGTTCTTC.

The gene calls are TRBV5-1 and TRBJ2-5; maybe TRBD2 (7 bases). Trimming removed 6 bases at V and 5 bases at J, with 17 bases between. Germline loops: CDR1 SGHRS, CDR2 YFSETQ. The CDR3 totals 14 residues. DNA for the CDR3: TGCGCCAGCACTCCGGGACTAACAGGGGAGACCCAGTACTTC. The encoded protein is CASTPGLTGETQYF.

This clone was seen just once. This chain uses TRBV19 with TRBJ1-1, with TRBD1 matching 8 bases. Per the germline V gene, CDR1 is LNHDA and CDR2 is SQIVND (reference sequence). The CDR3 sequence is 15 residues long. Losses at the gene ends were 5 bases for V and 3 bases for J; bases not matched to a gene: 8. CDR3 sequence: CASSPRGQGHTEAFF. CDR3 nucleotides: TGTGCCAGTAGTCCCAGGGGGCAGGGCCACACTGAAGCTTTCTTT.

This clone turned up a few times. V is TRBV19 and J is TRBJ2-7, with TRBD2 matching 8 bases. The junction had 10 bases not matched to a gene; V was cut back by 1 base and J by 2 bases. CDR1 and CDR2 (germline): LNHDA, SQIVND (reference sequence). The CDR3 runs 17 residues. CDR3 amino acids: CASSIVASGSHTYEQYF. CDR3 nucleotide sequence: TGTGCCAGTAGTATAGTTGCTAGCGGGTCGCACACCTACGAGCAGTACTTC.

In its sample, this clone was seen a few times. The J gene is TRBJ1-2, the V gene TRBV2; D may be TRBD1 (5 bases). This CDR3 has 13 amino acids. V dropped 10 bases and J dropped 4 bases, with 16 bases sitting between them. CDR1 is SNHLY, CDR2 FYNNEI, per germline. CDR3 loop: CATLLRGGYGYTF. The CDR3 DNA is TGTGCCACCCTGCTACGGGGGGGCTATGGCTACACCTTC.

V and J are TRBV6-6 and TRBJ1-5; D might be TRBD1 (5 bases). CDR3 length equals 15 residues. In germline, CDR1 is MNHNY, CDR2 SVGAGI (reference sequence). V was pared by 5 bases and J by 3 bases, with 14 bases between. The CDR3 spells CASSNRQQNNQPQHF. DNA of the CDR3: TGTGCCAGCAGTAACCGACAGCAAAACAATCAGCCCCAGCATTTT.

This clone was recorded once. The CDR3 sequence: CASSQDPSGRNYEQYF. In DNA, the CDR3 is TGCGCCAGCAGCCAAGATCCTAGCGGGAGGAACTACGAGCAGTACTTC. The chain combines TRBV4-1 with TRBJ2-7; 11 positions agree with TRBD2. V was clipped by 0 bases and J by 3 bases; unmatched bases: 4. This CDR3 region has 16 residues. Germline-derived CDR1 and CDR2 are MGHRA and YSYEKL.

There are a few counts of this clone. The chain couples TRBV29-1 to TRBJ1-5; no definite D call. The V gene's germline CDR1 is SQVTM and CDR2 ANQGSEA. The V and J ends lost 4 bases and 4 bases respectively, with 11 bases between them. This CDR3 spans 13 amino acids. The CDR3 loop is CSVAQDGNQPQHF. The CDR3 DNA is TGCAGCGTTGCCCAGGACGGGAATCAGCCCCAGCATTTT.

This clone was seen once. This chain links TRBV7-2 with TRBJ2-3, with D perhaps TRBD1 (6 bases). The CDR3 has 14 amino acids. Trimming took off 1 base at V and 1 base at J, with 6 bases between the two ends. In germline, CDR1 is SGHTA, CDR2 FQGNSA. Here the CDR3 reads CASSLDRGTDTQYF. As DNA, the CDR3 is TGTGCCAGCAGCTTAGACAGGGGCACAGATACGCAGTATTTT.

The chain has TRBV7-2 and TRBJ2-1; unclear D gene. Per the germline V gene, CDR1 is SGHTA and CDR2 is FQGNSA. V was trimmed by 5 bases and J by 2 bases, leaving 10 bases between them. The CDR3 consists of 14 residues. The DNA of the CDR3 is TGTGCCAGCAGCGCCATGATAGCCTACAATGAGCAGTTCTTC. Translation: CASSAMIAYNEQFF.

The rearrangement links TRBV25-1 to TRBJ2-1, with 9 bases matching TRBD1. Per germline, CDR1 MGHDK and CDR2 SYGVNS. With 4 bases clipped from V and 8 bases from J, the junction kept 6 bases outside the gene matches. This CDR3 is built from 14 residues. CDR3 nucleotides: TGTGCCAGCAGTGCCGGGACAGGGACTTATGAGCAGTTCTTC. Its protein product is CASSAGTGTYEQFF.

The DNA for the CDR3 is TGTGCCAGCAGCCCGAGTCGGACAGGGAGGGAGACCCAGTACTTC. It yields the protein CASSPSRTGRETQYF. The chain links TRBV6-6 to TRBJ2-5; 8 positions agree with TRBD1. The germline gives CDR1 MNHNY, CDR2 SVGAGI (reference sequence). The CDR3 consists of 15 residues. The junction had 11 bases not matched to a gene; V was cut back by 6 bases and J by 5 bases.

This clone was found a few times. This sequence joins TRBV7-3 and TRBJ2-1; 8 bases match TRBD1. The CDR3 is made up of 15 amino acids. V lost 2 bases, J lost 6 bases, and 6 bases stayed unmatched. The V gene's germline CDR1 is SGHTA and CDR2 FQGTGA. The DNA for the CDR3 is TGTGCCAGCAGCTTAGGGACAGGCGTGGGCAATGAGCAGTTCTTC. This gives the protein CASSLGTGVGNEQFF.

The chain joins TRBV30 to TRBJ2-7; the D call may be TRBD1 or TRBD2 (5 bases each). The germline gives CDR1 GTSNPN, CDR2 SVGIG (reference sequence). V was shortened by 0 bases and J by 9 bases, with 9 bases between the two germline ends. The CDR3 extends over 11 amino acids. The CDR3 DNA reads TGTGCCTGGAGTGTGGGACCTGCGCAGTACTTC. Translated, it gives CAWSVGPAQYF.

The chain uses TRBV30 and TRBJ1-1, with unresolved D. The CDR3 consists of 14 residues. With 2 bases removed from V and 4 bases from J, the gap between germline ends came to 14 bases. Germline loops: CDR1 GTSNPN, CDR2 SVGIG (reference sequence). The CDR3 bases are TGTGCCTGGAGTTTGGTAGGCCGGAGCACTGAAGCTTTCTTT. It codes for CAWSLVGRSTEAFF. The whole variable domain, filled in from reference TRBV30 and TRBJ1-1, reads SQTIHQWPATLVQPVGSPLSLECTVEGTSNPNLYWYRQAAGRGLQLLFYSVGIGQISSEVPQNLSASRPQDRQFILSSKKLLLSDSGFYLCAWSLVGRSTEAFFGQGTRLTVV.

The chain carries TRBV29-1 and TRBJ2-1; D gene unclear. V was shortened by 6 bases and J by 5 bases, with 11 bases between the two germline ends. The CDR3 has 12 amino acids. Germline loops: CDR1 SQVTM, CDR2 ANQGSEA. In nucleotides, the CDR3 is TGCAGCGTCCTCCCTGGGGACAATGAGCAGTTCTTC. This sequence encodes CSVLPGDNEQFF.

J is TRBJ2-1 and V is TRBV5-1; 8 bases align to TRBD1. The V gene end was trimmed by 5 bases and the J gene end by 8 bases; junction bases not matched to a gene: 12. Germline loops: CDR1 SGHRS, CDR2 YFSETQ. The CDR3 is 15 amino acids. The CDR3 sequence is CASSRRDRLLDEQFF. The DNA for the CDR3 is TGCGCCAGCAGTCGTCGGGACAGGCTCCTCGATGAGCAGTTCTTC.

The CDR3 sequence: CASSQVRASLPYEQYF. DNA for the CDR3: TGCGCCAGCAGCCAAGTGAGGGCTAGTCTACCCTACGAGCAGTACTTC. The rearrangement uses TRBV4-1 and TRBJ2-7; tentative D call: TRBD2 (5 bases). V lost 1 base to trimming and J lost 2 bases, with 15 bases between them. Per the germline V gene, CDR1 is MGHRA and CDR2 is YSYEKL. The CDR3 loop spans 16 amino acids.

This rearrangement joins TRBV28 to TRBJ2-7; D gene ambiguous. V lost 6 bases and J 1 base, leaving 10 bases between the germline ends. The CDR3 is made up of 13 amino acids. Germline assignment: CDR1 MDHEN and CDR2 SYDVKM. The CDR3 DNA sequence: TGTGCCAGCAGCACCCCCGGATCCTACGAGCAGTACTTC. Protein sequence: CASSTPGSYEQYF.

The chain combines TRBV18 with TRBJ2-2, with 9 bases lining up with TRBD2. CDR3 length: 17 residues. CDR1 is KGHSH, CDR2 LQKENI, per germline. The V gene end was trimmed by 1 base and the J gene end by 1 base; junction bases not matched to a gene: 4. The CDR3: CASSPRQAGGNTGELFF. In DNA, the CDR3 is TGTGCCAGCTCACCACGTCAAGCGGGAGGGAACACCGGGGAGCTGTTTTTT.

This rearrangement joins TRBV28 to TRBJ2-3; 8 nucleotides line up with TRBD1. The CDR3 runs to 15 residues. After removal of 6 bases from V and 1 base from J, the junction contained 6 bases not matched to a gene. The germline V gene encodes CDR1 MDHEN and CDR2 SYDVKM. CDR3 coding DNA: TGTGCCAGCAGCCCCCAGGGGGCTGGCACAGATACGCAGTATTTT. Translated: CASSPQGAGTDTQYF.

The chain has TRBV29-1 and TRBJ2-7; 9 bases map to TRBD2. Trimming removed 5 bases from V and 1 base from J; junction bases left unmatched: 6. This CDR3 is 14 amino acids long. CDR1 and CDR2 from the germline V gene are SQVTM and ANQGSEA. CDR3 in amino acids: CSVRGLAGSYEQYF. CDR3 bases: TGCAGCGTTCGAGGCCTAGCGGGATCCTACGAGCAGTACTTC.

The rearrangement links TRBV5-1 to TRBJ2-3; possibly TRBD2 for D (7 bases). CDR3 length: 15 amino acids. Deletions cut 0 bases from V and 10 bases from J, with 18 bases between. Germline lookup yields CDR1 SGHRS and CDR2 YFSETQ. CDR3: CASSLAASGEGAQYF. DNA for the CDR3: TGCGCCAGCAGCTTGGCGGCTAGCGGAGAGGGGGCGCAGTATTTT. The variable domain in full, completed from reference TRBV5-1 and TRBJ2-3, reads KAGVTQTPRYLIKTRGQQVTLSCSPISGHRSVSWYQQTPGQGLQFLFEYFSETQRNKGNFPGRFSGRQFSNSRSEMNVSTLELGDSALYLCASSLAASGEGAQYFGPGTRLTVL.